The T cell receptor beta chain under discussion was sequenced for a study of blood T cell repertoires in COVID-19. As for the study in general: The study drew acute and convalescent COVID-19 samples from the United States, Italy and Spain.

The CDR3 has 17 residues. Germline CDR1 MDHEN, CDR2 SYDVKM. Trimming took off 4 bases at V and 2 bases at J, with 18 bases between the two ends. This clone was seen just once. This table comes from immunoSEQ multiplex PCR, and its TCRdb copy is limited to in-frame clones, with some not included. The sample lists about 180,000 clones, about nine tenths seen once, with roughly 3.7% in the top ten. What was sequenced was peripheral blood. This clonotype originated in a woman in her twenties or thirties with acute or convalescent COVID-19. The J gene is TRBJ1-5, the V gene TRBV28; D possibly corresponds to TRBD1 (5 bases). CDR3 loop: CASSSPGQVVGNQPQHF. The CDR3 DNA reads TGTGCCAGCAGTTCCCCAGGGCAGGTGGTTGGCAATCAGCCCCAGCATTTT.